This T cell receptor beta chain was found in a study of blood T cell repertoires in COVID-19. Clones were sequenced by immunoSEQ multiplex PCR, and TCRdb holds only the in-frame ones, with some missing. The sample lists about 150,000 clones; about nine tenths were seen once. This clone was recorded once. The CDR3 totals 12 residues. The V and J ends lost 3 bases and 12 bases respectively, with 13 bases between them. Germline values: CDR1 SGDLS, CDR2 YYNGEE. The sequence was obtained from a man aged 50 to 59 who had recovered from COVID-19. The genes are TRBV9 and TRBJ2-1; D remains unclear. The sequenced sample was PBMCs or T cells enriched from blood (not recorded which). In DNA form, the CDR3 reads TGTGCCAGCAGCGCAGAGGTCGGTGGGCAGTTCTTC. Translation: CASSAEVGGQFF.